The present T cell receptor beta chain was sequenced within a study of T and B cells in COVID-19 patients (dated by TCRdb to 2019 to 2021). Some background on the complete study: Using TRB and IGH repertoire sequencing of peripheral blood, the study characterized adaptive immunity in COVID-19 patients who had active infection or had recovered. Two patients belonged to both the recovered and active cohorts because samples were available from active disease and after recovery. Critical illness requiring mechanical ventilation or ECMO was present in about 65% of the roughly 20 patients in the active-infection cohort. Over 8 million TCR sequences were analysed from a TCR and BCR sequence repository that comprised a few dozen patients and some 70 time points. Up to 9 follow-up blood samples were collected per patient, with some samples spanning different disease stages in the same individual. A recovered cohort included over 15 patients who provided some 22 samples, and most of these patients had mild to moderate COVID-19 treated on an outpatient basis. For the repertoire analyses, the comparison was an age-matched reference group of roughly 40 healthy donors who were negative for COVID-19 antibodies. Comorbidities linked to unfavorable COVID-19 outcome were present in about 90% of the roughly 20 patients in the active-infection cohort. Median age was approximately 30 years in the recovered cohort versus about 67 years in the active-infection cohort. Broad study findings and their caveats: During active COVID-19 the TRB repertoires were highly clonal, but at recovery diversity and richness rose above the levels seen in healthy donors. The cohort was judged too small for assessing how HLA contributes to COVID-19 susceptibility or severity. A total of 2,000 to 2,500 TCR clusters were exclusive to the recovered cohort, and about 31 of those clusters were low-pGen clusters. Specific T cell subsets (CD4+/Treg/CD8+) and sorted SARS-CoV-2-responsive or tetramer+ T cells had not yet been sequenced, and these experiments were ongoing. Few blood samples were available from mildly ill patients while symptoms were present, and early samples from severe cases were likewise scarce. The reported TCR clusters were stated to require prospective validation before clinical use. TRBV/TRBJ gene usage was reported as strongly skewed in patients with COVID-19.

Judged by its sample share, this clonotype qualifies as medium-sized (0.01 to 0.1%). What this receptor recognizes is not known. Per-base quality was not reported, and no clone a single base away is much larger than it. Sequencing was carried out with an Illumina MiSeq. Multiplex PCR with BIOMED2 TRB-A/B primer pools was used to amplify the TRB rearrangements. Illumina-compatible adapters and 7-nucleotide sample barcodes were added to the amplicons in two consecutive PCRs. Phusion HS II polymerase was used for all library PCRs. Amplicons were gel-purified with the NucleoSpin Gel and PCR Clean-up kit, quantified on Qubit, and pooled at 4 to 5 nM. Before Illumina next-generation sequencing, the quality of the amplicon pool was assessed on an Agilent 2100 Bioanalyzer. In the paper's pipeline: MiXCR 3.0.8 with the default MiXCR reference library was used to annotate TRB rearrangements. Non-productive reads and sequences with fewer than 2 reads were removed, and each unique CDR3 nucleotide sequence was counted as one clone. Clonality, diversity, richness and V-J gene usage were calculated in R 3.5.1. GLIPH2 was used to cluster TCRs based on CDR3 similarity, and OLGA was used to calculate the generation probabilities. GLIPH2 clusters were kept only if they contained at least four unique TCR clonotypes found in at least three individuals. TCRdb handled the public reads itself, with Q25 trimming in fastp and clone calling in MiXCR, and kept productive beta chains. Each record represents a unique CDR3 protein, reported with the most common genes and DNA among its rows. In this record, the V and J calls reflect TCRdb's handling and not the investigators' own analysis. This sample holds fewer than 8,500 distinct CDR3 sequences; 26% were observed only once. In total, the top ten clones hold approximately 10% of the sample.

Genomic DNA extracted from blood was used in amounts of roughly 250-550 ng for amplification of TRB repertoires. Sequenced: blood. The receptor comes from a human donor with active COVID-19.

The bases read TGTGCCAGCAGTAGTCGGGGGGAGGGTGTGAATGAGCAGTTCTTC. It translates as CASSSRGEGVNEQFF. The chain links TRBV27 with TRBJ2-1; 7 bases in the middle match TRBD2. V loses 5 bases at its end and J loses 7 bases; junction bases beyond the gene matches: 11. CDR1 MNHEY and CDR2 SMNVEV were looked up in the germline V gene (reference sequence). From the cysteine up to the phenylalanine, the CDR3 has a length of 15 residues. Only the CDR3 part of the read is kept: 45 bases, read in frame from the first base.